This is a list of T cell receptor beta chains from one sample in a study of spatial heterogeneity in lung cancer. TCRdb redid the calling of the 5' RACE reads with MiXCR, one entry per CDR3 protein. This sample has about 25,000 distinct CDR3 sequences, with approximately 6% found just once. The sample in question was PBMCs, obtained at follow-up. The receptors were gathered from a male donor with early-stage non-small cell lung cancer. CDR3s include the opening cysteine and the closing phenylalanine or tryptophan. A D gene is named only where the DNA matches it firmly. Part of the rows lack a size; the others show once, few, many or a class for expanded clones.

D gene: .; J gene: TRBJ1-3; clone size: many; V gene: TRBV9; CDR3 protein: CASSDTGNTIYF; CDR3 DNA: TGTGCCAGCAGCGACACTGGAAACACCATATATTTT
D gene: TRBD1; J gene: TRBJ1-5; clone size: many; V gene: TRBV23-1; CDR3 protein: CASSLVPGQRNQPQHF; CDR3 DNA: TGCGCCAGCAGTCTTGTTCCGGGACAGAGGAATCAGCCCCAGCATTTT
D gene: .; J gene: TRBJ2-5; clone size: .; V gene: TRBV19; CDR3 protein: CASSYYLAEETQYF; CDR3 DNA: TGTGCCAGTAGTTATTATTTGGCCGAAGAGACCCAGTACTTC
D gene: TRBD2; J gene: TRBJ2-1; clone size: .; V gene: TRBV19; CDR3 protein: CASSKKGTSGSNEQFF; CDR3 DNA: TGTGCCAGTAGTAAAAAGGGGACTAGCGGGAGCAATGAGCAGTTCTTC
D gene: TRBD1; J gene: TRBJ1-4; clone size: .; V gene: TRBV5-1; CDR3 protein: CASSLTGQERSEKLFF; CDR3 DNA: TGCGCCAGCAGCCTCACGGGACAGGAGCGGAGTGAAAAACTGTTTTTT
D gene: TRBD2; J gene: TRBJ2-3; clone size: many; V gene: TRBV7-9; CDR3 protein: CASSPSGSGGDTQYF; CDR3 DNA: TGTGCCAGCAGCCCTAGCGGCAGCGGTGGAGATACGCAGTATTTT
D gene: .; J gene: TRBJ2-5; clone size: many; V gene: TRBV6-2/TRBV6-3; CDR3 protein: CASSQSGAKRQTQYF; CDR3 DNA: TGTGCCAGCAGCCAATCCGGAGCGAAACGACAGACCCAGTACTTC
D gene: .; J gene: TRBJ2-1; clone size: many; V gene: TRBV29-1; CDR3 protein: CSVYSGVSHHSSYNEQFF; CDR3 DNA: TGCAGCGTTTATTCTGGGGTCTCGCACCATAGCTCCTACAATGAGCAGTTCTTC
D gene: TRBD2; J gene: TRBJ2-1; clone size: many; V gene: TRBV20-1; CDR3 protein: CSAATPTSGNHNEQFF; CDR3 DNA: TGCAGTGCCGCTACCCCGACTAGCGGGAACCACAATGAGCAGTTCTTC
D gene: .; J gene: TRBJ2-7; clone size: many; V gene: TRBV12-3/TRBV12-4; CDR3 protein: CASSTGAYEQYF; CDR3 DNA: TGTGCCAGCAGCACCGGGGCGTACGAGCAGTACTTC
D gene: .; J gene: TRBJ2-5; clone size: many; V gene: TRBV7-2; CDR3 protein: CASSFYDETQYF; CDR3 DNA: TGTGCCAGCAGCTTCTACGATGAGACCCAGTACTTC
D gene: .; J gene: TRBJ2-3; clone size: many; V gene: TRBV9; CDR3 protein: CASSARLENTDTQYF; CDR3 DNA: TGTGCCAGCAGCGCCCGACTAGAAAACACAGATACGCAGTATTTT
D gene: .; J gene: TRBJ1-3; clone size: many; V gene: TRBV6-5; CDR3 protein: CASSRSGVGNTIYF; CDR3 DNA: TGTGCCAGCAGTCGGTCAGGGGTTGGAAACACCATATATTTT
D gene: TRBD1; J gene: TRBJ1-2; clone size: many; V gene: TRBV5-1; CDR3 protein: CASRRDRVLHGYTF; CDR3 DNA: TGCGCCAGTCGGCGGGACAGGGTACTCCATGGCTACACCTTC
D gene: .; J gene: TRBJ2-2; clone size: .; V gene: TRBV11-2; CDR3 protein: CASSLGGGPNGELFF; CDR3 DNA: TGTGCCAGCAGCTTAGGTGGGGGGCCTAACGGGGAGCTGTTTTTT
D gene: TRBD2; J gene: TRBJ2-1; clone size: few; V gene: TRBV4-2; CDR3 protein: CASSQRLAGDNEQFF; CDR3 DNA: TGTGCCAGCAGCCAAAGGCTAGCGGGCGACAATGAGCAGTTCTTC
D gene: .; J gene: TRBJ2-7; clone size: many; V gene: TRBV20-1; CDR3 protein: CSARPLPTLRMYEQYF; CDR3 DNA: TGCAGTGCTAGACCCCTGCCCACTCTAAGGATGTACGAGCAGTACTTC
D gene: .; J gene: TRBJ2-3; clone size: few; V gene: TRBV19; CDR3 protein: CASSIREGGVADTQYF; CDR3 DNA: TGTGCCAGTAGTATCCGAGAAGGTGGAGTGGCAGATACGCAGTATTTT
D gene: TRBD1; J gene: TRBJ2-1; clone size: few; V gene: TRBV5-1; CDR3 protein: CASSLARDSYNEQFF; CDR3 DNA: TGCGCCAGCAGCTTGGCCAGGGACAGCTACAATGAGCAGTTCTTC
D gene: TRBD2; J gene: TRBJ2-3; clone size: .; V gene: TRBV10-3; CDR3 protein: CAISDPGLAGVWTDTQYF; CDR3 DNA: TGTGCCATCAGTGACCCGGGACTAGCGGGAGTTTGGACAGATACGCAGTATTTT
D gene: .; J gene: TRBJ2-1; clone size: few; V gene: TRBV7-9; CDR3 protein: CASQRTSYNEQFF; CDR3 DNA: TGTGCCAGTCAGCGTACCTCCTACAATGAGCAGTTCTTC
D gene: .; J gene: TRBJ2-2; clone size: many; V gene: TRBV7-2; CDR3 protein: CASNQDRNTGELFF; CDR3 DNA: TGTGCCAGCAACCAGGACAGGAACACCGGGGAGCTGTTTTTT
D gene: TRBD1; J gene: TRBJ1-5; clone size: few; V gene: TRBV19; CDR3 protein: CASSGTGVGQPQHF; CDR3 DNA: TGTGCCAGTAGTGGGACAGGGGTGGGTCAGCCCCAGCATTTT
D gene: .; J gene: TRBJ2-2; clone size: many; V gene: TRBV9; CDR3 protein: CASSPRPTGELFF; CDR3 DNA: TGTGCCAGCAGCCCACGGCCAACCGGGGAGCTGTTTTTT
D gene: TRBD1; J gene: TRBJ1-1; clone size: few; V gene: TRBV18; CDR3 protein: CASSLSGGGTEAFF; CDR3 DNA: TGTGCCAGCTCATTGTCAGGGGGCGGCACTGAAGCTTTCTTT
D gene: TRBD1; J gene: TRBJ2-2; clone size: many; V gene: TRBV28; CDR3 protein: CASSRQTGGPGELFF; CDR3 DNA: TGTGCCAGCAGTAGACAGACAGGGGGTCCCGGGGAGCTGTTTTTT
D gene: .; J gene: TRBJ1-4; clone size: many; V gene: TRBV27; CDR3 protein: CATAGGPEEKLFF; CDR3 DNA: TGTGCCACCGCCGGGGGGCCAGAAGAAAAACTGTTTTTT
D gene: TRBD1; J gene: TRBJ1-5; clone size: few; V gene: TRBV12-3/TRBV12-4; CDR3 protein: CASSRPGQGARQPQHF; CDR3 DNA: TGTGCCAGCAGCAGACCGGGACAGGGGGCCAGGCAGCCCCAGCATTTT
D gene: .; J gene: TRBJ2-2; clone size: many; V gene: TRBV11-2; CDR3 protein: CASSSPGQFLTGELFF; CDR3 DNA: TGTGCCAGCAGTTCCCCCGGACAGTTCCTAACCGGGGAGCTGTTTTTT
D gene: TRBD2; J gene: TRBJ2-1; clone size: few; V gene: TRBV5-1; CDR3 protein: CASSLLGLAGASYNEQFF; CDR3 DNA: TGCGCCAGCAGCTTGCTAGGACTAGCGGGAGCTTCCTACAATGAGCAGTTCTTC
D gene: .; J gene: TRBJ2-5; clone size: many; V gene: TRBV20-1; CDR3 protein: CSARDYGGTETQYF; CDR3 DNA: TGCAGTGCTAGAGATTACGGCGGCACGGAGACCCAGTACTTC
D gene: .; J gene: TRBJ2-5; clone size: many; V gene: TRBV29-1; CDR3 protein: CSVEGFGETQYF; CDR3 DNA: TGCAGCGTTGAAGGGTTTGGAGAGACCCAGTACTTC
D gene: .; J gene: TRBJ1-5; clone size: many; V gene: TRBV6-2/TRBV6-3; CDR3 protein: CASSPLRGTQPQHF; CDR3 DNA: TGTGCCAGCAGCCCCCTTCGTGGTACCCAGCCCCAGCATTTT
D gene: TRBD1; J gene: TRBJ2-7; clone size: many; V gene: TRBV25-1; CDR3 protein: CASRGQGYEQYF; CDR3 DNA: TGTGCCAGCAGGGGACAGGGGTACGAGCAGTACTTC
D gene: .; J gene: TRBJ1-2; clone size: few; V gene: TRBV25-1; CDR3 protein: CASARNYGYTF; CDR3 DNA: TGTGCCAGTGCCAGGAACTATGGCTACACCTTC
D gene: TRBD2; J gene: TRBJ2-1; clone size: .; V gene: TRBV12-3/TRBV12-4; CDR3 protein: CASSPPGLAGVEQFF; CDR3 DNA: TGTGCCAGCAGCCCGCCGGGACTAGCGGGAGTTGAGCAGTTCTTC
D gene: .; J gene: TRBJ1-4; clone size: .; V gene: TRBV11-3; CDR3 protein: CASSSNEKLFF; CDR3 DNA: TGTGCCAGCAGCTCGAACGAAAAACTGTTTTTT
D gene: TRBD1; J gene: TRBJ2-3; clone size: many; V gene: TRBV20-1; CDR3 protein: CSAPPWDRVLGDTQYF; CDR3 DNA: TGCAGTGCTCCCCCATGGGACAGGGTATTGGGAGATACGCAGTATTTT
D gene: .; J gene: TRBJ1-4; clone size: .; V gene: TRBV4-1; CDR3 protein: CASSQPNAGQNEKLFF; CDR3 DNA: TGCGCCAGCAGCCAACCCAACGCGGGGCAGAATGAAAAACTGTTTTTT
D gene: .; J gene: TRBJ1-1; clone size: many; V gene: TRBV5-1; CDR3 protein: CASSVGISNTEAFF; CDR3 DNA: TGCGCCAGCAGCGTAGGGATATCGAACACTGAAGCTTTCTTT
D gene: .; J gene: TRBJ2-1; clone size: few; V gene: TRBV6-2/TRBV6-3; CDR3 protein: CASRDSTMNEQFF; CDR3 DNA: TGTGCCAGCAGGGACTCCACAATGAATGAGCAGTTCTTC
D gene: TRBD2; J gene: TRBJ2-1; clone size: many; V gene: TRBV20-1; CDR3 protein: CSARGGGGADNEQFF; CDR3 DNA: TGCAGTGCTAGAGGTGGCGGGGGGGCCGACAATGAGCAGTTCTTC
D gene: .; J gene: TRBJ1-1; clone size: many; V gene: TRBV5-1; CDR3 protein: CASSLEGGSAEAFF; CDR3 DNA: TGCGCCAGCAGCTTGGAGGGTGGGTCGGCTGAAGCTTTCTTT
D gene: .; J gene: TRBJ1-3; clone size: many; V gene: TRBV9; CDR3 protein: CASSVAPNSGNTIYF; CDR3 DNA: TGTGCCAGCAGCGTAGCTCCGAACTCTGGAAACACCATATATTTT
D gene: TRBD1; J gene: TRBJ1-1; clone size: many; V gene: TRBV6-6; CDR3 protein: CASSYAGQGTTEAFF; CDR3 DNA: TGTGCCAGCAGTTACGCGGGACAGGGGACAACTGAAGCTTTCTTT
D gene: .; J gene: TRBJ2-1; clone size: many; V gene: TRBV6-2/TRBV6-3; CDR3 protein: CASSYPSNEQFF; CDR3 DNA: TGTGCCAGCAGTTACCCCTCCAATGAGCAGTTCTTC
D gene: .; J gene: TRBJ2-7; clone size: many; V gene: TRBV9; CDR3 protein: CASSPQGGPLGEQYF; CDR3 DNA: TGTGCCAGCAGCCCCCAAGGGGGGCCCCTGGGAGAGCAGTACTTC
D gene: .; J gene: TRBJ1-1; clone size: .; V gene: TRBV20-1; CDR3 protein: CSASEGITEAFF; CDR3 DNA: TGCAGTGCTAGTGAGGGGATCACTGAAGCTTTCTTT
D gene: .; J gene: TRBJ2-3; clone size: .; V gene: TRBV6-5; CDR3 protein: CASSYDADTQYF; CDR3 DNA: TGTGCCAGCAGTTACGATGCGGATACGCAGTATTTT
D gene: .; J gene: TRBJ1-4; clone size: many; V gene: TRBV20-1; CDR3 protein: CSAPGGTNEKLFF; CDR3 DNA: TGCAGTGCTCCGGGGGGCACTAATGAAAAACTGTTTTTT